What follows are 7 T cell receptor beta chains derived from one specimen sequenced in a study of blood T cell repertoires in COVID-19. Assay: immunoSEQ multiplex PCR; the TCRdb copy retains only in-frame clones and omits some. The table lists roughly 100,000 clones, more than 90% of them singletons, with around 4.4% in the top ten. The material sequenced was peripheral blood. Receptors were obtained from a young man with acute or convalescent COVID-19.

This chain joins TRBV12-3 or TRBV12-4 and TRBJ2-1, with unresolved D. The V end lost 2 bases, the J end lost 6 bases, and 5 bases lay between the germline ends. CDR3 length: 12 residues. In DNA, the CDR3 is TGTGCCAGCAGTTTACTGGCCAATGAGCAGTTCTTC. Translating it yields CASSLLANEQFF.

The chain combines TRBV24-1 with TRBJ1-2, with TRBD1 identical over 7 bases. V lost 1 base and J lost 8; bases outside the gene matches: 9. The CDR3 has 15 amino acids. The germline V gene has CDR1 KGHDR and CDR2 SFDVKD. The CDR3 DNA reads TGTGCCACCAGTGATTTCTACCGGGACAGTTCGGGCTACACCTTC. It is translated as CATSDFYRDSSGYTF.

The chain has TRBV5-8 and TRBJ1-5, with D perhaps TRBD1 (5 bases). Trimming pared 4 bases from V and 4 bases from J, leaving 12 bases between. CDR1 is SGHTS, CDR2 YDEGEE, per germline. The CDR3 extends over 14 amino acids. CDR3 nucleotide sequence: TGTGCCAGCAGCCCGGGACTCCAGAATCAGCCCCAGCATTTT. It encodes CASSPGLQNQPQHF.

The chain employs TRBV30 and TRBJ1-2, with 7 positions matching TRBD1. The CDR3 covers 15 residues. Germline values: CDR1 GTSNPN, CDR2 SVGIG (reference sequence). The junction had 9 bases not matched to a gene; V was cut back by 4 bases and J by 1 base. For the CDR3, the DNA is TGTGCCTGGACCCAACAGGGGAAGATTAACTATGGCTACACCTTC. Protein product: CAWTQQGKINYGYTF.

The chain is built from TRBV18 and TRBJ1-5, with D perhaps TRBD1 (5 bases). Trimming took off 6 bases at V and 5 bases at J, with 17 bases between the two ends. The CDR3 runs to 15 residues. Germline V gene data show CDR1 as KGHSH and CDR2 as LQKENI. The CDR3 bases are TGTGCCAGCTCTCATGACAGCAATAGTCATCAGCCCCAGCATTTT. Translated, it gives CASSHDSNSHQPQHF.

This sequence joins TRBV6-1 and TRBJ1-4; TRBD1 matches at 9 bases. V dropped 4 bases and J dropped 8; count of bases not matched to a gene: 11. The CDR3 length is 16 residues. The V gene's germline CDR1 is MNHNS and CDR2 SASEGT. CDR3 DNA sequence: TGTGCCAGCAGTGTGGGGTTACAGGGGGCCGGGGAAAAACTGTTTTTT. It translates to CASSVGLQGAGEKLFF.

The rearrangement joins TRBV12-3 or TRBV12-4 to TRBJ2-7; a possible D gene is TRBD1 (6 bases). The germline V and J ends were trimmed by 6 bases and 3 bases, with 12 bases remaining between them. The CDR3 sequence is 13 residues long. The CDR3 here is CASSRGMGYEQYF. CDR3 in DNA: TGTGCCAGCAGCAGGGGAATGGGCTACGAGCAGTACTTC.